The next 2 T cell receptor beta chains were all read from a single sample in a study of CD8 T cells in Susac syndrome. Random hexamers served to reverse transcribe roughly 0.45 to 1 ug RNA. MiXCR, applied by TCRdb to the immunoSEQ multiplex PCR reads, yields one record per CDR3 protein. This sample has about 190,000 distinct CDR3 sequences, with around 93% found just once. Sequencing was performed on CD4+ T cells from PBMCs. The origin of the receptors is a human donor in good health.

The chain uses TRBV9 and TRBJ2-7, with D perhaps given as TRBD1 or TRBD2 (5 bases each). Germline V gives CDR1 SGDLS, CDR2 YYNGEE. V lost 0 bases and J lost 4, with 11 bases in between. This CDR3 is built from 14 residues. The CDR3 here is CASSVDPGTYEQYF. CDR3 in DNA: TGTGCCAGCAGCGTAGATCCAGGGACGTACGAGCAGTACTTC.

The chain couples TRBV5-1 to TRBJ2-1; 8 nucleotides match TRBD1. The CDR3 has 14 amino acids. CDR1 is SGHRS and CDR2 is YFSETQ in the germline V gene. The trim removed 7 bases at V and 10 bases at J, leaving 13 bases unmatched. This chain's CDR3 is CASYRTGLLVEQFF. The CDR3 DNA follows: TGCGCCAGCTACCGGACAGGGTTATTAGTCGAGCAGTTCTTC.